The T cell receptor (beta chain) under discussion was sequenced for a study of Ad26.COV2.S vaccination and SARS-CoV-2 variants. Stated treatment: roughly 20 received Ad26.COV2.S at low or high dose, single or two shots; about 5 received placebo; per-sample allocation not given. Each sample was drawn 63 days after the first injection (of vaccine or placebo). Germline V lookup: CDR1 KGHSH, CDR2 LQKENI. Trimming pared 3 bases from V and 3 bases from J, leaving 6 bases between. This CDR3 has 13 residues. TCRdb's table, derived via immunoSEQ multiplex PCR, lists solely in-frame clones and lacks some. The repertoire holds some 250,000 clones, with 85% to 90% as singletons.

The clonotype was recovered from a person aged 18-60 years who received the Ad26.COV2.S COVID-19 vaccine or a placebo. The input for sequencing was peripheral blood, taken in a trial of Ad26.COV2.S vaccine versus placebo. The chain uses TRBV18 and TRBJ1-5; D is unclear. As DNA, the CDR3 is TGTGCCAGCTCACCCCAAGTCAATCAGCCCCAGCATTTT. This sequence encodes CASSPQVNQPQHF. Looking up the rest from reference TRBV18 and TRBJ1-5 gives the full variable domain: NAGVMQNPRHLVRRRGQEARLRCSPMKGHSHVYWYRQLPEEGLKFMVYLQKENIIDESGMPKERFSAEFPKEGPSILRIQQVVRGDSAAYFCASSPQVNQPQHFGDGTRLSIL.